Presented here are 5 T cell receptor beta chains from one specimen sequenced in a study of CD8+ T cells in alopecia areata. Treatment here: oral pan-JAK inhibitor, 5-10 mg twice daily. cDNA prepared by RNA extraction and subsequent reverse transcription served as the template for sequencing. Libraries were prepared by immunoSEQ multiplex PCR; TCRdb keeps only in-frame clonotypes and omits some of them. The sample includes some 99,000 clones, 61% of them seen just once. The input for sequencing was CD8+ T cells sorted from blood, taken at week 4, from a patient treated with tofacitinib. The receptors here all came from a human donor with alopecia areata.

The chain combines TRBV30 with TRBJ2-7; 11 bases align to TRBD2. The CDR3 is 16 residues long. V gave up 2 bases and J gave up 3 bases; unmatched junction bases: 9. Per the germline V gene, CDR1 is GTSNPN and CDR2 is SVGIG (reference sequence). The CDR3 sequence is CAWSNDVLAGVYEQYF. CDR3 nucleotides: TGTGCCTGGAGTAACGATGTACTAGCGGGAGTCTACGAGCAGTACTTC.

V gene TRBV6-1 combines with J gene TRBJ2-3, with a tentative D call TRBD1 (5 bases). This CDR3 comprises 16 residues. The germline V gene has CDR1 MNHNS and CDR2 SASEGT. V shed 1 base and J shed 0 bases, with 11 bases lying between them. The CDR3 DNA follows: TGTGCCAGCAGTGAAGTCTGGCAGGGCAGCACAGATACGCAGTATTTT. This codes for CASSEVWQGSTDTQYF.

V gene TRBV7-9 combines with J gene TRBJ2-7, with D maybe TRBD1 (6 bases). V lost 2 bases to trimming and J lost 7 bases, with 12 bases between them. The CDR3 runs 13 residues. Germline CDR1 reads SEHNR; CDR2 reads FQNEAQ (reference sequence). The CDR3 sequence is CASSLTDSEEQYF. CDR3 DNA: TGTGCCAGCAGCTTAACGGACAGTGAAGAGCAGTACTTC.

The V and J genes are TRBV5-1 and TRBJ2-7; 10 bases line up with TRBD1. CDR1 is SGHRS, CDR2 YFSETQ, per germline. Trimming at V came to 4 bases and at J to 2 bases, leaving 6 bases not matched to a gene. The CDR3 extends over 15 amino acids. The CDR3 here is CASSTGTGEAYEQYF. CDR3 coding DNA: TGCGCCAGCAGCACGGGGACAGGGGAGGCCTACGAGCAGTACTTC.

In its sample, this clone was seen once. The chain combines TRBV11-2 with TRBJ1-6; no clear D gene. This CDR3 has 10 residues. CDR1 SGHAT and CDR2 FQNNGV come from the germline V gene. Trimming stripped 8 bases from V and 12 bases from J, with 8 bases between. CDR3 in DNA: TGTGCCAGCCTTACAGTACCCCTCCACTTT. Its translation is CASLTVPLHF.